Given below is one T cell receptor (beta chain) in context. This clonotype was seen ten or more times. Its target antigen remains unknown. No qualities accompany the bases; no much larger clone lies one base away. Preparation of the library involved RACE. Sequenced on a NextSeq 500. During library preparation, unique molecular identifiers were attached to individual cDNA molecules so that TCRs could be counted quantitatively and reproducibly. The source study handled its data this way. Samples had a median of roughly 100,000 TCRs, with a range from 23,224 to 690,600. The Decombinator software suite was used to annotate V, J and CDR3 in the TCR reads. To make PS versus PT1 abundance plots, every sample was subsampled to the same number of TCRs (28,000). Expanded TCRs were defined as absent before sensitization and observed at least eight times at the 2-week time point. The public reads were run again by TCRdb, first through fastp at Q25 and then through MiXCR, and only productive beta chains were kept. Entries that share a CDR3 protein sequence are merged under the most common genes and DNA. The V and J calls and clone size are TCRdb's, not the authors'. The sample contains roughly 75,000 distinct CDR3 sequences, 8.5% to 9.5% of them found a single time. The ten largest make up about 1.7% of the sample.

V was cut back by 6 bases and J by 4 bases, leaving a gap of 16 bases between them. Taken from cysteine to phenylalanine, the CDR3 has 15 residues. Only the CDR3 portion is preserved as DNA: 45 bases, with reading frame beginning at the first base. In the paper's terms, the time point label means: healthy volunteer bleed at 6 weeks. Unfractionated whole blood was collected in Tempus Blood RNA tubes, and total RNA was extracted from that blood. Roughly five healthy volunteers were used as TCR sequencing controls and were bled at day 0, 2 weeks and 6 weeks. This record belongs to a study of human T cells and chemical hapten exposure (dated by TCRdb to about 2021). A note on the overall study: Libraries were pooled for sequencing, and variation in per-sample TCR yields was attributed mainly to small differences in library volumes within the pool. The study tracked peripheral blood TCR repertoire changes in vivo during primary and secondary sensitization to the hapten diphenylcyclopropenone (DPC) in alopecia patients. From each blood RNA sample, both TCR alpha and TCR beta chains were sequenced.

Here is what the overall study found, with its caveats: DPC sensitization did not change the number of TCRs with a frequency above 1 in 1000, and there was no evidence of changes in global repertoire structure. After repeated subsampling, the strength of the expansion versus patch-test correlation and the threshold at which it became significant changed.

The TCR originated in a female donor in good health. Some clones in this sample may be carry-over from other donors' samples. This chain joins TRBV12-3 or TRBV12-4 to TRBJ1-3; a tentative D match to TRBD1 spans 6 bases. Sequences were obtained from whole blood. CDR3 reads: CASRPAGGSGNTIYF. The DNA sequence is given as TGTGCCAGCAGGCCGGCGGGGGGCTCAGGAAACACCATATATTTT.